This T cell receptor (beta chain) was profiled in a study of blood T cells in healthy people across ages. Caucasian individuals from Russia who were healthy and aged roughly 6 to 95 acted as donors. Per individual sample, total RNA of at least 5.5 micrograms was extracted. Worth noting for this clonotype: Its specificity is unknown.

Germline CDR1 SGHRS, CDR2 YFSETQ. The germline V and J ends were trimmed by 5 bases and 10 bases, with 21 bases remaining between them. This CDR3 spans 15 amino acids. Notes on the study in general: A roughly linear fall in TCR beta diversity per million T cells was seen with increasing age.

A second PCR, run for roughly 7 to 12 cycles, used a sample-barcoded 5' primer plus a J-beta primer mix. TCRdb analysed the 5' RACE reads with MiXCR anew, one entry per CDR3 protein. The sample lists fewer than 950,000 distinct CDR3 sequences, approximately 53% seen once, with roughly 37% in the top ten. The sequence derives from an elderly man in good health. The sequencing sample was made of blood. This chain joins TRBV5-1 and TRBJ1-4; D not certain. The CDR3 here is CASSSQPETGGKLFF. The CDR3 coding sequence is TGCGCCAGCAGTTCGCAACCCGAAACCGGAGGAAAACTGTTTTTT.